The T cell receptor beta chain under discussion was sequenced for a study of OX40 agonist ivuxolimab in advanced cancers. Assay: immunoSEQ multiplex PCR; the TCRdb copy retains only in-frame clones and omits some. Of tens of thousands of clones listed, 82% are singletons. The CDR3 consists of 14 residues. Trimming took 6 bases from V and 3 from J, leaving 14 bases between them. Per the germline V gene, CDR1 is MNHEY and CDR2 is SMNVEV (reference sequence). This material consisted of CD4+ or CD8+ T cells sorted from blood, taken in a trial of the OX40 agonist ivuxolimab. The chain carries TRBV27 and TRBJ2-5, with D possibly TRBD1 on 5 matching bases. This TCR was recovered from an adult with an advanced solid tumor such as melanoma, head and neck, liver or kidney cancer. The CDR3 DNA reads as TGTGCCAGCAGCACCTTTAGGGGCAAAGAGACCCAGTACTTC. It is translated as CASSTFRGKETQYF.